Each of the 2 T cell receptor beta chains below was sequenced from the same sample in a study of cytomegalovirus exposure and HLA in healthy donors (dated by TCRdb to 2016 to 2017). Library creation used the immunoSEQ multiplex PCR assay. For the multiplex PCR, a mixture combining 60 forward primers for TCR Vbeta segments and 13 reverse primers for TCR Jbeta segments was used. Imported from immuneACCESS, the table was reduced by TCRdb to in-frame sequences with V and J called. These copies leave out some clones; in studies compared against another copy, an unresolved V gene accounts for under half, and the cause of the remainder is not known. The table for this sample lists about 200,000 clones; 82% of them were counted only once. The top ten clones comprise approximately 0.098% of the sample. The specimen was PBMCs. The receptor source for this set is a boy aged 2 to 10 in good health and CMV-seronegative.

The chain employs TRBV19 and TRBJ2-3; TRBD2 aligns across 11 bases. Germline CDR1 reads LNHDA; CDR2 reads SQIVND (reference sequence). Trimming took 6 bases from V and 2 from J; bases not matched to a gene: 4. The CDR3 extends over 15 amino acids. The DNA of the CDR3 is TGTGCCAGTAGGGAACTAGCGGGAGACACAGATACGCAGTATTTT. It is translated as CASRELAGDTDTQYF.

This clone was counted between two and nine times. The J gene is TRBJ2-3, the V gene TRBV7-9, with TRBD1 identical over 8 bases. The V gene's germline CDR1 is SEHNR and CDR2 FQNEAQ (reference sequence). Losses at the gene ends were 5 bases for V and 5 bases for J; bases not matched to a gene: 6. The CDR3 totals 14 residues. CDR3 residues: CASSLDDRGDTQYF. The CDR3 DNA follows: TGTGCCAGCAGCCTAGACGACAGGGGAGATACGCAGTATTTT.